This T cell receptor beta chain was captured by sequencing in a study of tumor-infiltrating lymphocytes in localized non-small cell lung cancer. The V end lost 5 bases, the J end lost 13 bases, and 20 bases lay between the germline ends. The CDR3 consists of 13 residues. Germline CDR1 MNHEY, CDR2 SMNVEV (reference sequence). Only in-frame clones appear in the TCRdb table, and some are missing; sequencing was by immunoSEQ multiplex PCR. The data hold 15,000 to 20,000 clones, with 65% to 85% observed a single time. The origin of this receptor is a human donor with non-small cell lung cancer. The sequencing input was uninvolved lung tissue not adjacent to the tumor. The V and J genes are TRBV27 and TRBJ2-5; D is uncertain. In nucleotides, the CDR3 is TGTGCCAGCAGTCCGGGCCCTCTTAACCCCGCGTACTTC. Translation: CASSPGPLNPAYF.